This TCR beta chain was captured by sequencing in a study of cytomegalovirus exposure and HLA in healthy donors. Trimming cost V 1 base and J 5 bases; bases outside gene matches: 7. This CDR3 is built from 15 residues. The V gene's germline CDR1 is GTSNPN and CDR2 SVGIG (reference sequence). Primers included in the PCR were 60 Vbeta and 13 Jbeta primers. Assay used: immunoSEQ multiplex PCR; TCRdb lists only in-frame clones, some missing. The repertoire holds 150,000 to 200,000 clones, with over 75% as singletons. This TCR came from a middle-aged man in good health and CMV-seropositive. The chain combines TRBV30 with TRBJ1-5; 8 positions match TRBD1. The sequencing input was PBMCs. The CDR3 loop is CAWSAATGDYQPQHF. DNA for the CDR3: TGTGCCTGGAGTGCTGCGACAGGGGATTATCAGCCCCAGCATTTT.